This T cell receptor (beta chain) was observed in a study of T cell changes during pregnancy in multiple sclerosis. The table came from immunoSEQ multiplex PCR; TCRdb's copy has only in-frame clones and leaves some out. The data contain approximately 88,000 clones, 92% of them singletons. With 3 bases clipped from V and 2 bases from J, the junction kept 4 bases outside the gene matches. There are 15 residues in the CDR3. Germline V gene data show CDR1 as MGHRA and CDR2 as YSYEKL. The rearrangement joins TRBV4-1 to TRBJ2-1, with 7 bases identical to TRBD2. The TCR originated in a female donor with multiple sclerosis, enrolled in a pregnancy study. The starting material was peripheral blood, obtained in the first trimester of pregnancy. CDR3 coding DNA: TGCGCCAGCAGCCATCCCAGCGGGACCTACAATGAGCAGTTCTTC. It codes for CASSHPSGTYNEQFF.